Presented here are 4 T cell receptor beta chains from one specimen sequenced in a study of CD8+ T cells in alopecia areata (dated by TCRdb to 2017 to 2018). This specimen's time point label, per the study, means: roughly 26 weeks on oral tofacitinib. The treatment or condition label for this specimen denotes: oral pan-JAK inhibitor, 5-10 mg twice daily. Libraries were constructed by the immunoSEQ multiplex PCR assay. RNA was extracted from all samples and reverse transcribed into cDNA, which served as template for TCR sequencing. TCRdb mirrors the immuneACCESS table, restricted to in-frame sequences. Some clones are absent from its copies; in checked studies, under half trace to an unresolved V gene, and the reason for the others is unknown. The sample data list 180,000 or so clones, and about 62% of these were observed just once. The leading ten clones occupy under 7% of the sample. Specimen: CD4+ T cells sorted from blood, collected at week 24, from a patient treated with tofacitinib. Receptors were obtained from a human donor with alopecia areata.

The chain employs TRBV5-1 and TRBJ2-3; 8 bases agree with TRBD2. The junction had 3 bases not matched to a gene; V was cut back by 0 bases and J by 0 bases. This CDR3 region has 16 residues. Germline values: CDR1 SGHRS, CDR2 YFSETQ. The CDR3 reads CASSLDIAGSTDTQYF. The CDR3 DNA follows: TGCGCCAGCAGCTTGGATATAGCGGGGAGCACAGATACGCAGTATTTT.

The chain carries TRBV6-5 and TRBJ2-7; D perhaps matches TRBD1 (6 bases). The CDR3 runs 13 residues. In germline, CDR1 is MNHEY, CDR2 SVGAGI. Trimming cost V 6 bases and J 1 base, with 10 bases left between them. CDR3 residues: CASSEDSSYEQYF. As DNA, the CDR3 is TGTGCCAGCAGCGAGGACAGTTCCTACGAGCAGTACTTC.

On this clone: The sample contains more than one DNA sequence encoding this CDR3. The rearrangement joins TRBV20-1 to TRBJ2-5; D call uncertain. The CDR3 runs to 11 residues. The ends were cut back, 0 bases at V and 5 bases at J, with 4 bases in the middle. The germline V gene encodes CDR1 DFQATT and CDR2 SNEGSKA (reference sequence). The CDR3 region has the DNA TGCAGTGCTAGAGATCGGGAGACCCAGTACTTC. Its translation: CSARDRETQYF.

The V call is TRBV27, the J call TRBJ2-1; D is unclear. Trimming cost V 3 bases and J 3 bases, with 18 bases left between them. Germline-derived CDR1 and CDR2 are MNHEY and SMNVEV (reference sequence). The CDR3 extends over 17 amino acids. This CDR3 reads CASSLRRSQFYYNEQFF. The DNA for the CDR3 is TGTGCCAGCAGTTTGCGGAGATCTCAATTTTACTACAATGAGCAGTTCTTC.